The clone carrying this T cell receptor (beta chain) was detected only a few times. The antigen is undetermined. This sample was taken from a study of CD8 T cells in ankylosing spondylitis. Each CDR3 protein is one row after TCRdb ran MiXCR on the 5' RACE reads. The repertoire holds about 250,000 distinct CDR3 sequences, 32% seen once, with about 4.2% in the top ten. Study-wide results and caveats: Disease-linked clones had a CD8+ phenotype and relatively low frequency in peripheral blood. A TCR beta motif of eight or nine highly homologous variants seemed to mark ankylosing spondylitis blood.

The V end was cut by 3 bases, the J end by 1 base, with 13 bases between. This CDR3 comprises 14 residues. Germline values: CDR1 DFQATT, CDR2 SNEGSKA (reference sequence). Specimen: blood, either unsorted or a sorted T cell fraction (not recorded which). The sequence was collected from a male donor with ankylosing spondylitis or in good health (not recorded which). The chain couples TRBV20-1 to TRBJ2-7; perhaps D is TRBD1 or TRBD2 (7 bases each). Here the CDR3 reads CSARGRGGSYEQYF. The DNA of the CDR3 is TGCAGTGCTAGGGGCAGGGGGGGTTCCTACGAGCAGTACTTC.